Detailed here is one TCR beta chain. TCRdb's copy holds only in-frame clones and misses some; the assay was immunoSEQ multiplex PCR. Of some 320,000 clones in the sample, approximately 88% are singletons; the top ten hold over 4%. Looked up from germline, CDR1 is SGHRS and CDR2 is YFSETQ. Trimming took off 4 bases at V and 3 bases at J, with 8 bases between the two ends. The CDR3 runs to 13 residues. The data originate from a study of blood T cell repertoires in COVID-19. As for the study in general: Donors in the United States, Italy and Spain gave samples during acute or convalescent COVID-19. T cells, B-cell-depleted T cells, or PBMCs supplied cDNA or gDNA.

The study assigned cohorts using participant-reported clinical history. Two negative PCRs, clearance, or symptom resolution were required of recovered Cohort 3 donors. Sequenced sample: PBMCs or T cells enriched from blood (not recorded which). The chain employs TRBV5-1 and TRBJ1-5; D is unclear. This sequence originates from a man in his sixties who had recovered from COVID-19. The CDR3 DNA reads as TGCGCCAGCAGCCGAGATGTCAATCAGCCCCAGCATTTT. Protein product: CASSRDVNQPQHF.